Detailed here is one T cell receptor beta chain. The antigen this receptor binds is unknown. Base qualities are not recorded, but no much larger clone differs from it by a single base. V loses 3 bases, J loses 6 bases, and the germline ends lie 15 bases apart. In the germline V gene (reference sequence), CDR1 corresponds to SGHAT and CDR2 to FQDESV. From its cysteine to its phenylalanine, the CDR3 spans 14 amino acids. Only the CDR3 DNA stays, 42 bases, in frame from base 1. This sample stems from a study of response to subunit inactivated influenza vaccine (dated by TCRdb to the late 2010s). For the wider study: To follow how T cells responded to a trivalent subunit inactivated influenza vaccine, the researchers relied on deep quantitative profiling of the T cell receptor repertoire. The research as a whole found: According to the authors, only a limited number of new T cells may be recruited by each seasonal influenza vaccination.

The method behind the library was RT-PCR. Sequencing took place on an Illumina HiSeq 2500. TCRdb trimmed the raw reads at Q25, called clones with MiXCR and kept productive beta chains. Every entry covers one CDR3 protein and lists the most common genes and DNA from its rows. For this sample the table gives over 150,000 distinct CDR3 sequences, of which roughly 8.7% were detected only once. The ten largest clones take up approximately 11% of the sample. Sequences were derived from non-naive T cells sorted from PBMCs, sampled on the day of vaccination. The cell subset or site label, read with the paper, signifies: memory T cell fraction. This receptor was identified in a man in his fifties or sixties who received an inactivated influenza vaccine. Donor details come from another sample of the same person, matched by shared clones. The chain joins TRBV11-1 to TRBJ2-7; a tentative D call is TRBD2 (5 bases match). The CDR3 in this case is CASSFDRKEGEQYF. In nucleotides, the sequence is TGTGCCAGCAGCTTTGACCGAAAAGAGGGCGAGCAGTACTTC.